This is a list of T cell receptor beta chains from one sample in a study of blood T cell repertoires in COVID-19. The repertoire was sequenced with immunoSEQ multiplex PCR; TCRdb's copy has only in-frame clones and lacks some. This table holds some 120,000 clones, approximately 86% found once. The source material was peripheral blood. The receptors here all came from a woman aged 45 to 65 who had recovered from COVID-19. Each CDR3 is given with its conserved first and last residue. The order of the fields is D gene, J gene, V gene, clone size, CDR3 protein, CDR3 DNA. The D gene is left open where the match is weak. Clone size, where shown, is once, few, many, or a class for clones that have expanded.

NA TRBJ2-4 TRBV5-6 NA CASSFRDRSKNIQYF TGTGCCAGCAGCTTCCGAGACAGATCCAAAAACATTCAGTACTTC
TRBD1 TRBJ2-7 TRBV6-6 NA CASRQQGTPGEQYF TGTGCCAGCAGACAACAGGGGACGCCAGGGGAGCAGTACTTC
TRBD1 TRBJ1-2 TRBV4-1 once CASSQGWDGTDHGYTF TGCGCCAGCAGCCAAGGTTGGGACGGGACAGACCACGGCTACACCTTC
NA TRBJ1-1 TRBV7-9 once CASSRGVTEAFF TGTGCCAGCAGTCGGGGGGTCACTGAAGCTTTCTTT
TRBD2 TRBJ2-2 TRBV10-1 many CAGIPGLADTGELFF TGCGCCGGTATACCGGGACTAGCTGACACCGGGGAGCTGTTTTTT
TRBD2 TRBJ2-2 TRBV10-1 NA CARLAVAGGSLTTNTGELFF TGCGCCCGGTTAGCCGTAGCGGGAGGATCACTTACGACGAACACCGGGGAGCTGTTTTTT
NA TRBJ2-1 TRBV3-1/TRBV3-2 NA CASSQEGLVSYNEQFF TGTGCCAGCAGCCAAGAAGGACTCGTCTCCTACAATGAGCAGTTCTTC
TRBD1 TRBJ1-1 TRBV4-1 NA CASSRQGLNTEAFF TGCGCCAGCAGCCGACAGGGGCTTAACACTGAAGCTTTCTTT
TRBD2 TRBJ2-5 TRBV2 NA CARSGSGETQYF TGTGCCAGAAGCGGGAGCGGAGAGACCCAGTACTTC
NA TRBJ2-7 TRBV27 NA CASSLKQGYEQYF TGTGCCAGCAGTTTAAAACAGGGTTACGAGCAGTACTTC
TRBD1 TRBJ1-4 TRBV18 NA CASSPSQGGLGDEKLFF TGTGCCAGCTCACCATCCCAAGGGGGCTTGGGGGATGAAAAACTGTTTTTT
TRBD1 TRBJ2-7 TRBV5-1 NA CASSWDRSSHLSTYEQYF TGCGCCAGCAGCTGGGACAGAAGTTCCCACCTCTCTACCTACGAGCAGTACTTC
NA TRBJ1-4 TRBV2 NA CATAAGATNEKLFF TGTGCCACCGCGGCAGGGGCAACTAATGAAAAACTGTTTTTT